This T cell receptor (beta chain) is drawn from a study of CD8+CD57+ T cells in acquired aplastic anemia. Using genomic DNA as the template, TCR beta VDJ and CDR3 profiling was carried out. From the reads, TCRdb called clonotypes with MiXCR, one entry per CDR3 protein. The sample holds roughly 500,000 distinct CDR3 sequences, around 32% seen once. Individuals selected for sequencing had exhibited CD8+CD57+ cell expansion on flow cytometry. CDR1 and CDR2 (germline): LNHNV, YYDKDF (reference sequence). The length of the CDR3 is 15 residues. The V end lost 3 bases, the J end lost 5 bases, and 16 bases lay between the germline ends. This clonotype was observed a few times.

The chain uses TRBV15 and TRBJ1-2, with D unresolved. The sample comprised sorted CD4+, CD8+, or CD8+CD57+ T cells (not recorded which) from PBMCs. This TCR came from a human donor with aplastic anemia. The CDR3 DNA reads as TGTGCCACCAGCAGTTCCTCCGGGCCTACTTATGGCTACACCTTC. Translated, it gives CATSSSSGPTYGYTF.